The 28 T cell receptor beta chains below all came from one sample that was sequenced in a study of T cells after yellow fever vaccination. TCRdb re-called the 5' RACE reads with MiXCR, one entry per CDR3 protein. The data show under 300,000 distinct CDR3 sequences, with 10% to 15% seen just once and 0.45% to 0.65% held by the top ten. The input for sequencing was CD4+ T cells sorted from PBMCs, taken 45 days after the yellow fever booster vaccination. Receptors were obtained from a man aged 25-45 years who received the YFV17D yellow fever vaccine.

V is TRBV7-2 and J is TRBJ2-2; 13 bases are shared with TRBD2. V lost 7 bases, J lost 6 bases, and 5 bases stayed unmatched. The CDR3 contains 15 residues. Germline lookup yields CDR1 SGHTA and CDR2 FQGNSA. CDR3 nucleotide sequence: TGTGCCAGCACCAAGACTAGCGGGAGGTCCGGGGAGCTGTTTTTT. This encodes CASTKTSGRSGELFF.

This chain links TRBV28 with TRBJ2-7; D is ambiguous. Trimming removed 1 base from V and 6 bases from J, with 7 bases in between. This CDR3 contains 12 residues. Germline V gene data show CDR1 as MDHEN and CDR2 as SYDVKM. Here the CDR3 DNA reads TGTGCCAGCAGTTTATATAACGCCGAGCAGTACTTC. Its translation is CASSLYNAEQYF.

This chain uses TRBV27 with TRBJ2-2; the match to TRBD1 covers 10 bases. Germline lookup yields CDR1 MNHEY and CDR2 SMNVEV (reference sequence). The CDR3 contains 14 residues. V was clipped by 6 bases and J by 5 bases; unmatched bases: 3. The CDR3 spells CASRGTGETGELFF. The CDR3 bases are TGTGCCAGCAGGGGGACAGGGGAAACCGGGGAGCTGTTTTTT.

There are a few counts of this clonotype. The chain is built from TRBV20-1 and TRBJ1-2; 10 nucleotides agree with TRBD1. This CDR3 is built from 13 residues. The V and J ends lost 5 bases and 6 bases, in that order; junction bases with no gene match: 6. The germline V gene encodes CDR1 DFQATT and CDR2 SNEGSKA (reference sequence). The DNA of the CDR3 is TGCAGTGCTTGGACAGGGGGAGGGAATGGCTACACCTTC. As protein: CSAWTGGGNGYTF.

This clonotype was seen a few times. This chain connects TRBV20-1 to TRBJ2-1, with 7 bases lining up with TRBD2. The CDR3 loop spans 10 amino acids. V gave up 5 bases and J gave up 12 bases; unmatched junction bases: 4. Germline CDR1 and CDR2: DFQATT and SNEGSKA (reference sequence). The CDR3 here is CSAGTKGQFF. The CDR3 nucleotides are TGCAGTGCTGGGACTAAAGGGCAGTTCTTC.

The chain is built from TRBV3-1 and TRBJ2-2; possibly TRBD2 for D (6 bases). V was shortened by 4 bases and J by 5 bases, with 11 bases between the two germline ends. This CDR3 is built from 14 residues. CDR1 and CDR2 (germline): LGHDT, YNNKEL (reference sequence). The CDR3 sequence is CASSLNGRTGELFF. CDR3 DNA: TGTGCCAGCAGCCTCAACGGGAGAACCGGGGAGCTGTTTTTT.

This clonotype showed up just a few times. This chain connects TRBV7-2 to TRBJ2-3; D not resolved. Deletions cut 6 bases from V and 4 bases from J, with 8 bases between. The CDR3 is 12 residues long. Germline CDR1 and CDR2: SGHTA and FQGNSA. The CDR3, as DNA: TGTGCCAGCAGACTAATCTCAGATACGCAGTATTTT. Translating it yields CASRLISDTQYF.

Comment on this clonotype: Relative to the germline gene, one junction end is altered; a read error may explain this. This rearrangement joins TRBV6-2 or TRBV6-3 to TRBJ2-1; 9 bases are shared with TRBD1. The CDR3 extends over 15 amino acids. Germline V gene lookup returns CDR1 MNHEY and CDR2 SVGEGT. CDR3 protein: CARSLGTGLYNEQFF. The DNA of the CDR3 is TGTGCCAGAAGTTTAGGGACAGGGCTCTACAATGAGCAGTTCTTC.

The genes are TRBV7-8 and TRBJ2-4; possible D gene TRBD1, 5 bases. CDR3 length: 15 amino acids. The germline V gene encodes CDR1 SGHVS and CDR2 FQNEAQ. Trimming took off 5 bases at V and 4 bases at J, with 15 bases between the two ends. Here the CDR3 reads CASSLRQNLKNIQYF. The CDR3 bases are TGTGCCAGCAGCCTCAGACAGAACCTAAAAAACATTCAGTACTTC.

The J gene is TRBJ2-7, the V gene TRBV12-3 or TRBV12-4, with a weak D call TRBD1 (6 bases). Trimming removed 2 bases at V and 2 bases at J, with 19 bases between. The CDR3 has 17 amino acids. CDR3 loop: CASSLNPTGRGTYEQYF. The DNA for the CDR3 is TGTGCCAGCAGTTTAAATCCGACAGGAAGGGGGACCTACGAGCAGTACTTC.

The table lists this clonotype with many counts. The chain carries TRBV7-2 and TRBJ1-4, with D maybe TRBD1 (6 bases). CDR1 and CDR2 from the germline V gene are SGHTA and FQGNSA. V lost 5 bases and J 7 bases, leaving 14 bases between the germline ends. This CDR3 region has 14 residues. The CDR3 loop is CASSQGGQGEKLFF. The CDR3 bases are TGTGCCAGCAGCCAAGGGGGGCAGGGTGAAAAACTGTTTTTT.

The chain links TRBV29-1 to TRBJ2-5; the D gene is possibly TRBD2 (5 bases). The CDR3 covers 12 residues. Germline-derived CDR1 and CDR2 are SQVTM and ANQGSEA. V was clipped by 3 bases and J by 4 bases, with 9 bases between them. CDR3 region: CSVDGGRETQYF. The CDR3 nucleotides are TGCAGCGTTGACGGCGGGCGAGAGACCCAGTACTTC.

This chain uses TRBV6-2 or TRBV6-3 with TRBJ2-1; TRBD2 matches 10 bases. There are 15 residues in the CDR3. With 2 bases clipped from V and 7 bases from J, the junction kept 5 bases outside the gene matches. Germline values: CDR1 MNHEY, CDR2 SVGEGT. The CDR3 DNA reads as TGTGCCAGCAGTTACACGGGACTAGCGTCTAATGAGCAGTTCTTC. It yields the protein CASSYTGLASNEQFF.

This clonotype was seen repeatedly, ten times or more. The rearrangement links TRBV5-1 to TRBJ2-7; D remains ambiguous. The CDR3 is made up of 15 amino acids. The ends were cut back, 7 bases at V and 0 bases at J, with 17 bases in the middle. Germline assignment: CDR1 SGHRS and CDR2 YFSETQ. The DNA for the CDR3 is TGCGCCAGCCGGGTCTTGGATCCTAACTCCTACGAGCAGTACTTC. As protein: CASRVLDPNSYEQYF.

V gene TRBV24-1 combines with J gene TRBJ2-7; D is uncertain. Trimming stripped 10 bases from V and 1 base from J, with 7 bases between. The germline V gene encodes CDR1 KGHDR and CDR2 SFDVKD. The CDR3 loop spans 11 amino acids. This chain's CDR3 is CATTLSYEQYF. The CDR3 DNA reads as TGTGCCACAACCCTTTCCTACGAGCAGTACTTC.

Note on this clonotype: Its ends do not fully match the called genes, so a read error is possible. This CDR3 is CSARRDRGNNSLLHF. Here the CDR3 DNA reads TGCAGTGCTAGAAGGGACAGGGGAAATAATTCACTCCTCCACTTT. J is TRBJ1-6 and V is TRBV20-1; TRBD1 agrees at 10 bases. Germline assignment: CDR1 DFQATT and CDR2 SNEGSKA (reference sequence). The CDR3 sequence is 15 residues long.

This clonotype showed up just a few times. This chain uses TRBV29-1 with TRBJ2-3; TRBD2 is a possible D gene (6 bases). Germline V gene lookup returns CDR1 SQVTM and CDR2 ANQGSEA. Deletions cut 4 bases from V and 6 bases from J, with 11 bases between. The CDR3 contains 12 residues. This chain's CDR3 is CSVARDFDTQYF. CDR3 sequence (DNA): TGCAGCGTTGCAAGGGACTTCGATACGCAGTATTTT.

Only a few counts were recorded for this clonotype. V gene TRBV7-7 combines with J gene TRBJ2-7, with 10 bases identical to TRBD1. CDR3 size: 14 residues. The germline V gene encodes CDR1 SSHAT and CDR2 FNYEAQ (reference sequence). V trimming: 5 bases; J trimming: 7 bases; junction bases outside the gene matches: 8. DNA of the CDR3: TGTGCCAGCAGCGCCGGACAGGGGGTGGTGGAGCAGTACTTC. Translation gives CASSAGQGVVEQYF.

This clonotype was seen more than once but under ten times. The CDR3, as DNA: TGTGCCAGCAGCTGGGAACTAGAGGATACGCAGTATTTT. Translation: CASSWELEDTQYF. The V call is TRBV7-2, the J call TRBJ2-3; D may be TRBD2 (5 bases). The germline V and J ends were trimmed by 4 bases and 6 bases, with 11 bases remaining between them. Looked up from germline, CDR1 is SGHTA and CDR2 is FQGNSA. This CDR3 is 13 amino acids long.

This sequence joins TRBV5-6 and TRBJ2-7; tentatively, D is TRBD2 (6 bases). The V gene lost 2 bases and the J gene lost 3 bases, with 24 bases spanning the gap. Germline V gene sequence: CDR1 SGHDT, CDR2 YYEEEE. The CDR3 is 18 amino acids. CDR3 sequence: CASSFFQARGELNYEQYF. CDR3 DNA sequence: TGTGCCAGCAGCTTTTTCCAGGCGCGGGGAGAACTCAACTACGAGCAGTACTTC.

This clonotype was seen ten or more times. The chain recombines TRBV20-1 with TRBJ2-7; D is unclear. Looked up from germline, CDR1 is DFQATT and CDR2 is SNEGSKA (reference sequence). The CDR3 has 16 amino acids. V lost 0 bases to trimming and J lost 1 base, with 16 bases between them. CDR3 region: CSARDPRQPGSYEQYF. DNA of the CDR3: TGCAGTGCTAGAGACCCTAGACAACCAGGATCCTACGAGCAGTACTTC.

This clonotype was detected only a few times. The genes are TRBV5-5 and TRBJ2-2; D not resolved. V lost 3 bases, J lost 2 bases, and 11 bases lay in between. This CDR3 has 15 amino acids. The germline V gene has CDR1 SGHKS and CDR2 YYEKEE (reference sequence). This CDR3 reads CASSSSRVNTGELFF. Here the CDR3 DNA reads TGTGCCAGCAGCTCCAGCCGGGTCAACACCGGGGAGCTGTTTTTT.

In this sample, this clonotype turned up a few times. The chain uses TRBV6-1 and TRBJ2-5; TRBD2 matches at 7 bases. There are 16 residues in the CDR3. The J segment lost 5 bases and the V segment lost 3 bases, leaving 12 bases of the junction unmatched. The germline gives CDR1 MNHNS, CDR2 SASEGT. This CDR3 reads CASSDSLAERWETQYF. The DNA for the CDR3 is TGTGCCAGCAGTGATAGCCTAGCGGAGAGATGGGAGACCCAGTACTTC.

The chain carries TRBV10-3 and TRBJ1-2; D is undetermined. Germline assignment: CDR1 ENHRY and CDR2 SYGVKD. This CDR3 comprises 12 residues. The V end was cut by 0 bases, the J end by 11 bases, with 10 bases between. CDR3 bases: TGTGCCATCAGTGAGTCGAACAGTCTTTACACCTTC. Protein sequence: CAISESNSLYTF.

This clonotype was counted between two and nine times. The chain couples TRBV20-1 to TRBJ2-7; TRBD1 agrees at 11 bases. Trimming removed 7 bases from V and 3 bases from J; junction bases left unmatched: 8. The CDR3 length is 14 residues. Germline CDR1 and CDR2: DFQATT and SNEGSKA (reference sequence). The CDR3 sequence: CSGGGGQGDYEQYF. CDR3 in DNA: TGCAGTGGGGGCGGGGGACAGGGGGACTACGAGCAGTACTTC.

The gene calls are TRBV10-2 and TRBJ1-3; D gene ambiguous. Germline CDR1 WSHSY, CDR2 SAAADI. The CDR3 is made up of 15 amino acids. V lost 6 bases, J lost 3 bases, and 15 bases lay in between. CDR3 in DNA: TGCGCCAGCAGAGCCGGGCCCCTTGGTGGAAACACCATATATTTT. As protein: CASRAGPLGGNTIYF.

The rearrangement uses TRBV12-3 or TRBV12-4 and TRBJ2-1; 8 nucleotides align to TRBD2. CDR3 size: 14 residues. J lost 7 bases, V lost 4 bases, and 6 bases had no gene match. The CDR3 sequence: CASSSELAENEQFF. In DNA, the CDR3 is TGTGCCAGCAGTTCGGAACTAGCGGAGAATGAGCAGTTCTTC.

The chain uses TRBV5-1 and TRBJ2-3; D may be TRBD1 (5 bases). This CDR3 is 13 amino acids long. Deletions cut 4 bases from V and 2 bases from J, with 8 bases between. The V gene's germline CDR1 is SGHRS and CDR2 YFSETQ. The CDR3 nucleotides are TGCGCCAGCAGCAAGGACACCACAGATACGCAGTATTTT. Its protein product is CASSKDTTDTQYF.